Listed below are T cell receptor beta chains from one sample, sequenced in a study of spatial heterogeneity in lung cancer. TCRdb re-analysed the 5' RACE reads in MiXCR, keeping a single row per CDR3 protein. The sample includes 40,000 or so distinct CDR3 sequences, less than 5.5% of them seen just once. Sequencing was performed on PBMCs, taken at surgery. Source of these receptors: a female donor with early-stage non-small cell lung cancer. Both conserved end residues are part of each CDR3. A D gene is named only where the DNA matches it firmly. Rows give clone size only sometimes, using once, few, many, or a class for an expanded clone.

J gene: TRBJ2-4; D gene: NA; clone size: many; V gene: TRBV6-5; CDR3 protein: CASSYSVTGHERGENIQYF; CDR3 DNA: TGTGCCAGCAGTTACTCGGTTACGGGACACGAAAGGGGGGAAAACATTCAGTACTTC
J gene: TRBJ2-2; D gene: NA; clone size: many; V gene: TRBV6-1; CDR3 protein: CASSEMETGELFF; CDR3 DNA: TGTGCCAGCAGTGAAATGGAAACCGGGGAGCTGTTTTTT
J gene: TRBJ1-1; D gene: NA; clone size: medium-sized; V gene: TRBV6-5; CDR3 protein: CASSYRGDTEAFF; CDR3 DNA: TGTGCCAGCAGTTACCGGGGGGACACTGAAGCTTTCTTT
J gene: TRBJ1-1; D gene: TRBD1; clone size: NA; V gene: TRBV30; CDR3 protein: CAWQGQPNTEAFF; CDR3 DNA: TGTGCCTGGCAGGGACAGCCGAACACTGAAGCTTTCTTT
J gene: TRBJ1-6; D gene: NA; clone size: few; V gene: TRBV7-2; CDR3 protein: CASSLWWDNSPLHF; CDR3 DNA: TGTGCCAGCAGCCTGTGGTGGGATAATTCACCCCTCCACTTT
J gene: TRBJ2-4; D gene: TRBD1; clone size: many; V gene: TRBV12-3/TRBV12-4; CDR3 protein: CASGPRTTGGLAKNIQYF; CDR3 DNA: TGTGCCAGCGGACCCCGGACGACAGGGGGTCTAGCCAAAAACATTCAGTACTTC
J gene: TRBJ2-3; D gene: TRBD2; clone size: many; V gene: TRBV5-6; CDR3 protein: CASSFRQAGGTDTQYF; CDR3 DNA: TGTGCCAGCAGCTTCCGCCAAGCGGGGGGCACAGATACGCAGTATTTT
J gene: TRBJ2-3; D gene: NA; clone size: many; V gene: TRBV5-1; CDR3 protein: CASSLERTVLSTDTQYF; CDR3 DNA: TGCGCCAGCAGCTTGGAGAGGACAGTCCTTAGCACAGATACGCAGTATTTT
J gene: TRBJ1-1; D gene: NA; clone size: many; V gene: TRBV7-9; CDR3 protein: CASSNKPNTEAFF; CDR3 DNA: TGTGCCAGCAGCAACAAACCGAACACTGAAGCTTTCTTT
J gene: TRBJ2-7; D gene: NA; clone size: NA; V gene: TRBV7-9; CDR3 protein: CASSFPRSYEQYF; CDR3 DNA: TGTGCCAGCAGCTTCCCCAGGTCCTACGAGCAGTACTTC
J gene: TRBJ2-2; D gene: NA; clone size: few; V gene: TRBV19; CDR3 protein: CASSIAPNTGELFF; CDR3 DNA: TGTGCCAGTAGTATTGCCCCGAACACCGGGGAGCTGTTTTTT
J gene: TRBJ2-7; D gene: NA; clone size: few; V gene: TRBV7-8; CDR3 protein: CASSLANSRNEQYF; CDR3 DNA: TGTGCCAGCAGCTTAGCGAACAGTCGGAACGAGCAGTACTTC
J gene: TRBJ1-2; D gene: NA; clone size: NA; V gene: TRBV3-1; CDR3 protein: CASSQAPAYAYGYTF; CDR3 DNA: TGTGCCAGCAGCCAAGCCCCCGCGTACGCCTATGGCTACACCTTC
J gene: TRBJ2-3; D gene: NA; clone size: few; V gene: TRBV7-9; CDR3 protein: CASSLDGIDTQYF; CDR3 DNA: TGTGCCAGCAGCTTAGACGGCATCGATACGCAGTATTTT
J gene: TRBJ1-5; D gene: NA; clone size: many; V gene: TRBV19; CDR3 protein: CASSIHVWGAAQHF; CDR3 DNA: TGTGCCAGTAGTATTCATGTGTGGGGGGCAGCCCAGCATTTT
J gene: TRBJ2-1; D gene: TRBD2; clone size: many; V gene: TRBV10-3; CDR3 protein: CASEGGSGGPSSYNEQFF; CDR3 DNA: TGTGCCTCGGAGGGAGGTAGCGGGGGCCCGAGCTCCTACAATGAGCAGTTCTTC
J gene: TRBJ2-7; D gene: NA; clone size: many; V gene: TRBV5-1; CDR3 protein: CASSLDRATYEQYF; CDR3 DNA: TGCGCCAGCAGCTTGGACAGAGCTACCTACGAGCAGTACTTC
J gene: TRBJ1-2; D gene: TRBD1; clone size: many; V gene: TRBV20-1; CDR3 protein: CSAREGQGAGGYTF; CDR3 DNA: TGCAGTGCTAGAGAGGGACAGGGGGCAGGTGGCTACACCTTC
J gene: TRBJ1-4; D gene: NA; clone size: many; V gene: TRBV24-1; CDR3 protein: CATSESLREKLFF; CDR3 DNA: TGTGCCACCAGTGAGAGCCTCCGAGAAAAACTGTTTTTT
J gene: TRBJ2-5; D gene: NA; clone size: many; V gene: TRBV15; CDR3 protein: CATSRLFTTQETQYF; CDR3 DNA: TGTGCCACCAGCAGGCTCTTTACGACCCAAGAGACCCAGTACTTC
J gene: TRBJ2-5; D gene: NA; clone size: many; V gene: TRBV3-1; CDR3 protein: CASSQGASSETQYF; CDR3 DNA: TGTGCCAGCAGCCAAGGCGCCAGTTCAGAGACCCAGTACTTC
J gene: TRBJ1-1; D gene: NA; clone size: many; V gene: TRBV12-3/TRBV12-4; CDR3 protein: CASSRSRVENTEAFF; CDR3 DNA: TGTGCCAGCAGCCGATCCCGGGTCGAGAACACTGAAGCTTTCTTT
J gene: TRBJ2-1; D gene: TRBD2; clone size: NA; V gene: TRBV5-6; CDR3 protein: CASSLAGGTYNEQFF; CDR3 DNA: TGTGCCAGCAGCTTAGCGGGGGGGACCTACAATGAGCAGTTCTTC
J gene: TRBJ2-3; D gene: TRBD2; clone size: many; V gene: TRBV11-1; CDR3 protein: CASTRRGGGTDTQYF; CDR3 DNA: TGTGCCAGCACCCGGCGGGGGGGCGGGACAGATACGCAGTATTTT
J gene: TRBJ2-3; D gene: TRBD1; clone size: few; V gene: TRBV11-1; CDR3 protein: CASSLGPDRGRYF; CDR3 DNA: TGTGCCAGCAGCTTAGGGCCGGACAGGGGGCGGTATTTT
J gene: TRBJ2-7; D gene: NA; clone size: many; V gene: TRBV5-6; CDR3 protein: CASSLARTRASYEQYF; CDR3 DNA: TGTGCCAGCAGCTTGGCCAGGACACGCGCCTCCTACGAGCAGTACTTC
J gene: TRBJ2-7; D gene: TRBD2; clone size: medium-sized; V gene: TRBV5-5; CDR3 protein: CASSLYTSGGSYEQYF; CDR3 DNA: TGTGCCAGCAGCTTATACACTAGCGGGGGGTCCTACGAGCAGTACTTC
J gene: TRBJ2-5; D gene: NA; clone size: few; V gene: TRBV29-1; CDR3 protein: CSVGRDGGQETQYF; CDR3 DNA: TGCAGCGTTGGCCGGGACGGTGGACAAGAGACCCAGTACTTC
J gene: TRBJ2-3; D gene: NA; clone size: many; V gene: TRBV7-3; CDR3 protein: CASSLSTPGPLSTDTQYF; CDR3 DNA: TGTGCCAGCAGCCTCTCGACTCCGGGCCCTCTCTCCACAGATACGCAGTATTTT
J gene: TRBJ1-5; D gene: NA; clone size: NA; V gene: TRBV7-8; CDR3 protein: CASSLAVHQPQHF; CDR3 DNA: TGTGCCAGCAGCTTAGCGGTGCATCAGCCCCAGCATTTT
J gene: TRBJ2-7; D gene: NA; clone size: many; V gene: TRBV20-1; CDR3 protein: CSAQGTDSYEQYF; CDR3 DNA: TGCAGTGCTCAGGGGACTGACTCCTACGAGCAGTACTTC
J gene: TRBJ1-5; D gene: NA; clone size: many; V gene: TRBV2; CDR3 protein: CASSGDGSGSNQPQHF; CDR3 DNA: TGTGCCAGCAGTGGCGACGGGTCAGGAAGCAATCAGCCCCAGCATTTT
J gene: TRBJ2-3; D gene: TRBD2; clone size: many; V gene: TRBV2; CDR3 protein: CASLGAGGRDTQYF; CDR3 DNA: TGTGCCAGCCTTGGGGCGGGGGGGCGAGATACGCAGTATTTT
J gene: TRBJ2-7; D gene: TRBD1; clone size: many; V gene: TRBV6-6; CDR3 protein: CASSYPRTGGHNAYEQYF; CDR3 DNA: TGTGCCAGCAGTTACCCCAGGACAGGGGGCCACAACGCCTACGAGCAGTACTTC
J gene: TRBJ1-2; D gene: NA; clone size: many; V gene: TRBV5-1; CDR3 protein: CASSLVVARTYGYTF; CDR3 DNA: TGCGCCAGCAGCTTGGTAGTCGCGAGGACCTATGGCTACACCTTC
J gene: TRBJ1-2; D gene: TRBD1; clone size: many; V gene: TRBV12-3/TRBV12-4; CDR3 protein: CASSQMTGGAYGYTF; CDR3 DNA: TGTGCCAGCAGTCAAATGACAGGGGGCGCCTATGGCTACACCTTC
J gene: TRBJ1-6; D gene: TRBD1; clone size: NA; V gene: TRBV28; CDR3 protein: CASSLSGQGDSPLHF; CDR3 DNA: TGTGCCAGCAGTTTATCGGGCCAGGGGGATTCACCCCTCCACTTT
J gene: TRBJ2-7; D gene: NA; clone size: many; V gene: TRBV6-6; CDR3 protein: CASSYTSYYEQYF; CDR3 DNA: TGTGCCAGCAGTTACACTAGCTACTACGAGCAGTACTTC
J gene: TRBJ1-1; D gene: NA; clone size: many; V gene: TRBV28; CDR3 protein: CASSLAENTEAFF; CDR3 DNA: TGTGCCAGCAGTTTGGCGGAAAACACTGAAGCTTTCTTT
J gene: TRBJ2-1; D gene: NA; clone size: many; V gene: TRBV5-6; CDR3 protein: CASSRPLGAQNEQFF; CDR3 DNA: TGTGCCAGCAGCCGCCCCTTGGGGGCGCAGAATGAGCAGTTCTTC
J gene: TRBJ1-4; D gene: TRBD1; clone size: many; V gene: TRBV7-9; CDR3 protein: CASSFDRGINEKLFF; CDR3 DNA: TGTGCCAGCAGCTTTGACAGGGGGATTAATGAAAAACTGTTTTTT
J gene: TRBJ2-7; D gene: NA; clone size: NA; V gene: TRBV5-1; CDR3 protein: CASSLGRGGEQYF; CDR3 DNA: TGCGCCAGCAGCTTGGGCAGGGGAGGCGAGCAGTACTTC
J gene: TRBJ2-3; D gene: TRBD2; clone size: NA; V gene: TRBV7-2; CDR3 protein: CASSQLDGGATDTQYF; CDR3 DNA: TGTGCCAGCAGCCAACTAGACGGGGGGGCCACAGATACGCAGTATTTT
J gene: TRBJ2-6; D gene: NA; clone size: NA; V gene: TRBV2; CDR3 protein: CASSESGGTGANVLTF; CDR3 DNA: TGTGCCAGCAGTGAGAGTGGGGGCACTGGGGCCAACGTCCTGACTTTC
J gene: TRBJ1-2; D gene: NA; clone size: many; V gene: TRBV20-1; CDR3 protein: CSARPGANYGYTF; CDR3 DNA: TGCAGTGCTAGGCCAGGAGCTAACTATGGCTACACCTTC
J gene: TRBJ1-3; D gene: TRBD1; clone size: many; V gene: TRBV7-2; CDR3 protein: CASSGRPGQGLSGNTIYF; CDR3 DNA: TGTGCCAGCAGCGGCCGGCCGGGACAGGGCCTCTCTGGAAACACCATATATTTT
J gene: TRBJ1-5; D gene: NA; clone size: few; V gene: TRBV18; CDR3 protein: CASSRTNEAQHF; CDR3 DNA: TGTGCCAGCTCACGGACGAACGAGGCCCAGCATTTT
J gene: TRBJ1-2; D gene: TRBD1; clone size: NA; V gene: TRBV27; CDR3 protein: CASSFGDRGPGYTF; CDR3 DNA: TGTGCCAGCAGTTTCGGGGACAGGGGGCCTGGCTACACCTTC
J gene: TRBJ1-1; D gene: NA; clone size: many; V gene: TRBV7-9; CDR3 protein: CASSLQAAEAFF; CDR3 DNA: TGTGCCAGCAGCTTACAGGCGGCTGAAGCTTTCTTT
J gene: TRBJ2-5; D gene: NA; clone size: few; V gene: TRBV27; CDR3 protein: CASSDQGGQETQYF; CDR3 DNA: TGTGCCAGCAGTGATCAGGGGGGCCAAGAGACCCAGTACTTC
J gene: TRBJ1-4; D gene: NA; clone size: many; V gene: TRBV5-1; CDR3 protein: CASSLGAGLGSEKLFF; CDR3 DNA: TGCGCCAGCAGCTTGGGGGCTGGCCTGGGTAGCGAAAAACTGTTTTTT
J gene: TRBJ1-1; D gene: TRBD1; clone size: once; V gene: TRBV20-1; CDR3 protein: CSARVTGRTEAFF; CDR3 DNA: TGCAGTGCTAGAGTGACAGGGAGGACTGAAGCTTTCTTT
J gene: TRBJ2-3; D gene: TRBD2; clone size: many; V gene: TRBV18; CDR3 protein: CASSPTGGTSTDTQYF; CDR3 DNA: TGTGCCAGCTCACCGACGGGGGGGACTAGCACAGATACGCAGTATTTT
J gene: TRBJ2-2; D gene: NA; clone size: many; V gene: TRBV9; CDR3 protein: CASSASAISNTGELFF; CDR3 DNA: TGTGCCAGCAGCGCATCAGCGATTTCGAACACCGGGGAGCTGTTTTTT
J gene: TRBJ1-2; D gene: NA; clone size: many; V gene: TRBV20-1; CDR3 protein: CSASLQGLGGYTF; CDR3 DNA: TGCAGTGCTAGTCTCCAGGGTTTAGGAGGCTACACCTTC
J gene: TRBJ1-4; D gene: TRBD1; clone size: many; V gene: TRBV20-1; CDR3 protein: CSATRDSATNEKLFF; CDR3 DNA: TGCAGTGCTACGCGGGACAGTGCAACTAATGAAAAACTGTTTTTT
J gene: TRBJ1-6; D gene: NA; clone size: few; V gene: TRBV6-5; CDR3 protein: CASSYGEGNSPLHF; CDR3 DNA: TGTGCCAGCAGTTACGGGGAGGGAAATTCACCCCTCCACTTT
J gene: TRBJ1-1; D gene: NA; clone size: many; V gene: TRBV2; CDR3 protein: CASSAYQGRDTEAFF; CDR3 DNA: TGTGCCAGCAGTGCCTATCAAGGGCGGGACACTGAAGCTTTCTTT
J gene: TRBJ2-6; D gene: NA; clone size: many; V gene: TRBV9; CDR3 protein: CASSVGHEKGANVLTF; CDR3 DNA: TGTGCCAGCAGCGTAGGGCATGAGAAGGGGGCCAACGTCCTGACTTTC